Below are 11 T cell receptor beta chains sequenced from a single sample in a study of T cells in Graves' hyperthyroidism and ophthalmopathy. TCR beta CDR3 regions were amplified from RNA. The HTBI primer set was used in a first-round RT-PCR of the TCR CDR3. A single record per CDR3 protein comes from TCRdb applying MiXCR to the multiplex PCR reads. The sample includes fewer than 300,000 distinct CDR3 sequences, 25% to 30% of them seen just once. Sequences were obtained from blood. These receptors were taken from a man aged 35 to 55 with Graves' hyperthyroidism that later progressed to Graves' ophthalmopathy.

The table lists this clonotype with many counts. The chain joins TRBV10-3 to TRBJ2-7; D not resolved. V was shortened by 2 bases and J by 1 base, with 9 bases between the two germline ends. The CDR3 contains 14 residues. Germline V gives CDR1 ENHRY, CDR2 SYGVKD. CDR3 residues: CAISERRASYEQYF. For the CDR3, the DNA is TGTGCCATCAGTGAGCGTCGGGCATCCTACGAGCAGTACTTC.

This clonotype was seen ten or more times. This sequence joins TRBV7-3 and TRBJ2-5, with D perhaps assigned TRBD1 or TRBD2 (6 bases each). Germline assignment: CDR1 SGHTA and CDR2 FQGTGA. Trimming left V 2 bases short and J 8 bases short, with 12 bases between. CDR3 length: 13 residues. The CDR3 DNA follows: TGTGCCAGCAGCTTATCGTTGGGGGGCACCCAGTACTTC. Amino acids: CASSLSLGGTQYF.

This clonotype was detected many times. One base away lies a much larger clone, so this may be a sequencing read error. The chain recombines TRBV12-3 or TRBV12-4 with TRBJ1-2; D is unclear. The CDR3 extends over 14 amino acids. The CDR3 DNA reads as TGTGCCGGCAGTTTGCAGCCCGAGATGTATGGCTACACCTTC. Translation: CAGSLQPEMYGYTF.

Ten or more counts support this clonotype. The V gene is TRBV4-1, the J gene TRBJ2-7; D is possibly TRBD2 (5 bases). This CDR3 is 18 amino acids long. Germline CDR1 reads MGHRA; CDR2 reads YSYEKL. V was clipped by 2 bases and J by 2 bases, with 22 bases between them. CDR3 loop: CASSQSLRGAVITYEQYF. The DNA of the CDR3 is TGCGCCAGCAGCCAATCGCTCCGGGGAGCGGTTATTACCTACGAGCAGTACTTC.

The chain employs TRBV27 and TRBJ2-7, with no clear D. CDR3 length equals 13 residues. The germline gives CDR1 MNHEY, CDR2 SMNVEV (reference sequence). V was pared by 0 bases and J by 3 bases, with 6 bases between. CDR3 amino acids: CASSLSSDYEQYF. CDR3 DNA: TGTGCCAGCAGTTTATCAAGCGACTACGAGCAGTACTTC.

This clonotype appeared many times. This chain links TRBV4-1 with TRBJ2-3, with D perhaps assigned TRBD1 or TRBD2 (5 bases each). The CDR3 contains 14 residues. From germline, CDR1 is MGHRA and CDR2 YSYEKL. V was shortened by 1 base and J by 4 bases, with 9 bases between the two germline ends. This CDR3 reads CASSQAGRADTQYF. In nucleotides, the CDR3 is TGCGCCAGCAGCCAAGCGGGACGCGCAGATACGCAGTATTTT.

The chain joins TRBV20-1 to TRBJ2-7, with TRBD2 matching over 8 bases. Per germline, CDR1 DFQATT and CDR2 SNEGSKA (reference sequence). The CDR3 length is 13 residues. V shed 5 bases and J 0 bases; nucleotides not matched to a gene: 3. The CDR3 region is CSAPGLGSYEQYF. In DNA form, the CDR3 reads TGCAGTGCTCCGGGACTAGGCTCCTACGAGCAGTACTTC.

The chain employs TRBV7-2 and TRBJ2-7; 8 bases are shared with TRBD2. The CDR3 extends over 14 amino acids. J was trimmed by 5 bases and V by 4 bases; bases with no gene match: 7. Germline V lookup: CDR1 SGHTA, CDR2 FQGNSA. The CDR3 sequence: CASSSPTGGNEQYF. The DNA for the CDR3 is TGTGCCAGCAGCTCACCGACGGGGGGGAACGAGCAGTACTTC.

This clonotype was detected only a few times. This CDR3 is CAWSIQGYEQYF. Here the CDR3 DNA reads TGTGCCTGGAGCATACAGGGTTACGAGCAGTACTTC. This chain connects TRBV30 to TRBJ2-7; D might be TRBD1 (6 bases). This CDR3 spans 12 amino acids. The germline gives CDR1 GTSNPN, CDR2 SVGIG (reference sequence). V lost 3 bases, J lost 4 bases, and 10 bases lay in between.

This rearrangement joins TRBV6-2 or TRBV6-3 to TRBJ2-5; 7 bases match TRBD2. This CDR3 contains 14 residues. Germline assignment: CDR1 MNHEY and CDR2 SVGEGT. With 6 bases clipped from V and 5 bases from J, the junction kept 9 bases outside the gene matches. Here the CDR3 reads CASRAGRGGETQYF. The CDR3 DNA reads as TGTGCCAGCAGAGCCGGGCGCGGGGGTGAGACCCAGTACTTC.

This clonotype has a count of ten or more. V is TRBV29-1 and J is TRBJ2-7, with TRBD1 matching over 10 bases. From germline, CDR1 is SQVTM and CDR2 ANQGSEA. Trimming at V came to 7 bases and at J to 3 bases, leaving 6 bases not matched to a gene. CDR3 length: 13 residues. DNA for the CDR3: TGCAGCGGACAGGGGGCTCTTGACTACGAGCAGTACTTC. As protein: CSGQGALDYEQYF.